The rows below give T cell receptor beta chains drawn from one sample of a study of T-cell reconstitution after alpha-beta-depleted transplantation in children. TCRdb passed the PCR reads through MiXCR, listing each CDR3 protein once. The table records about 340,000 distinct CDR3 sequences, under 20% of them present only once. The source material was PBMCs, mostly from graft donor cells, sampled 360 days after TCRalphabeta/CD19-depleted stem cell transplant. These receptor sequences come from a male patient between 2 and 10 years old who had a stem cell transplant for acute lymphoblastic leukemia, so the T cells may come from the graft donor. Each CDR3 is given with its conserved first and last residue. A D gene is named only where the DNA matches it firmly. Clone size, where shown, is once, few, many, or a class for clones that have expanded.

DNA | CDR3 | J | D | size | V
TGTGCCAGCAGCCAAGTTGCGAGGGGGAACGGGGAGCTGTTTTTT | CASSQVARGNGELFF | TRBJ2-2 | . | few | TRBV4-2
TGTGCCAGCAGCTCGGGACTAGCGGGGAGCACAGATACGCAGTATTTT | CASSSGLAGSTDTQYF | TRBJ2-3 | TRBD2 | . | TRBV7-3
TGCAGTGCTTTTGATAGCGGGAACCCCTACAATGAGCAGTTCTTC | CSAFDSGNPYNEQFF | TRBJ2-1 | TRBD2 | . | TRBV20-1
TGCAGCGTTGAAAGGACAATAGCTGAAGCTTTCTTT | CSVERTIAEAFF | TRBJ1-1 | . | . | TRBV29-1
TGTGCCAGCAGCGTAAATGGCCTAGCGGTGAGCACAGATACGCAGTATTTT | CASSVNGLAVSTDTQYF | TRBJ2-3 | TRBD2 | few | TRBV9
TGTGCCAGCAGCTTGGGGACAGGGGAAGAAAAACTGTTTTTT | CASSLGTGEEKLFF | TRBJ1-4 | TRBD1 | . | TRBV7-9
TGTGCCAGCAGCTCGCCCAGGGATGGCTACACCTTC | CASSSPRDGYTF | TRBJ1-2 | . | few | TRBV7-2
TGCAGTGCTAGAGATCCGGCAGGGTACGAGCAGTACTTC | CSARDPAGYEQYF | TRBJ2-7 | . | few | TRBV20-1
TGTGCCATCAGCGAGGAGCAAGCGGGGCAAATAGCCAAAAACATTCAGTACTTC | CAISEEQAGQIAKNIQYF | TRBJ2-4 | TRBD2 | few | TRBV10-3
TGTGCCAGCAGACCGGGACAACTCACCGGGGAGCTGTTTTTT | CASRPGQLTGELFF | TRBJ2-2 | . | . | TRBV6-1